This TCR beta chain was profiled in a study of blood T cell repertoires in COVID-19. Study background: Collection of acute and convalescent COVID-19 samples took place in the United States, Italy and Spain. The cDNA or gDNA used as material had been derived from T cells, B-cell-depleted T cells, or PBMCs.

Germline V gives CDR1 LNHDA, CDR2 SQIVND (reference sequence). The CDR3 has 13 amino acids. Deletions cut 3 bases from V and 4 bases from J, with 7 bases between. Original data processing: Estimation of nucleated cell counts was performed using reference gene primer amplification. Profiling relied on immunoSEQ multiplex PCR, and the TCRdb table lists in-frame clones only, not all of them. V, J and clone size are those of that table, while D and trimming were read from the DNA. The data show roughly 310,000 clones, around nine tenths seen once. The sample consisted of peripheral blood. This clonotype was sampled from a woman between 45 and 60 years old with active or convalescent COVID-19. The J gene is TRBJ1-5, the V gene TRBV19; no clear D. The CDR3 reads CASSMEGNQPQHF. CDR3 sequence (DNA): TGTGCCAGTAGTATGGAGGGTAATCAGCCCCAGCATTTT.